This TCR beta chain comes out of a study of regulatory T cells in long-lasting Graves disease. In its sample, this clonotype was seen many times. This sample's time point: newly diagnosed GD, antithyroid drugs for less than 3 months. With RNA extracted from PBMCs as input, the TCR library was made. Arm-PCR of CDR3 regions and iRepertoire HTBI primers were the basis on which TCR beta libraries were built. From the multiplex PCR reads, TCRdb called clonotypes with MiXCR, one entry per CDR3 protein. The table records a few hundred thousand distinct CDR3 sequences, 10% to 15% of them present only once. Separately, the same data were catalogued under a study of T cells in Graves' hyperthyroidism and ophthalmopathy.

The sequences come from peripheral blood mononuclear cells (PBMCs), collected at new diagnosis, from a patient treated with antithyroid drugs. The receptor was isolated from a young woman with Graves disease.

The CDR3 loop is CSASTRGAGYGYTF. The CDR3 DNA reads TGCAGCGCCAGCACTAGAGGGGCTGGCTATGGCTACACCTTC. V usage is TRBV29-1 and J usage is TRBJ1-2, with TRBD1 as a possible D gene (5 bases). The germline CDR1 and CDR2 sequences are SQVTM and ANQGSEA. This CDR3 has 14 residues. V lost 7 bases, J lost 4 bases, and 19 bases lay in between.